The source of this T cell receptor beta chain is a study of OX40 agonist ivuxolimab in advanced cancers. Sampling of blood occurred at baseline, cycle 4 day 1, and cycle 7 day 1. Libraries were prepared by immunoSEQ multiplex PCR; TCRdb keeps only in-frame clonotypes and omits some of them. The sample carries some 80,000 clones, around nine tenths recorded once. The V gene's germline CDR1 is GTSNPN and CDR2 SVGIG (reference sequence). This CDR3 has 11 residues. Trimming shortened V by 1 base and J by 8 bases, and 7 bases separated the two germline ends. The genes are TRBV30 and TRBJ2-3; D gene unclear. The TCR originated in an adult with an advanced solid tumor such as melanoma, head and neck, liver or kidney cancer. The material was CD4+ or CD8+ T cells sorted from blood, obtained in a trial of the OX40 agonist ivuxolimab. CDR3 nucleotide sequence: TGTGCCTGGAGTGGGAGTCGTACGCAGTATTTT. Its translation is CAWSGSRTQYF.